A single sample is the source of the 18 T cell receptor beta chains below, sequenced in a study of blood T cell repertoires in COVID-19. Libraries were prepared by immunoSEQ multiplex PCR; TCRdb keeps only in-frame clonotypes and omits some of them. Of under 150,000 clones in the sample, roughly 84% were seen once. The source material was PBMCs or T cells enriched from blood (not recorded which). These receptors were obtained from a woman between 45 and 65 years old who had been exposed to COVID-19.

The chain's CDR3 is CASSPPDRHAYGYTF. In nucleotides, the CDR3 is TGTGCCAGCAGCCCCCCGGACAGGCACGCCTATGGCTACACCTTC. J is TRBJ1-2 and V is TRBV6-6; TRBD1 agrees at 7 bases. The junction had 11 bases not matched to a gene; V was cut back by 6 bases and J by 4 bases. Per germline, CDR1 MNHNY and CDR2 SVGAGI (reference sequence). The CDR3 spans 15 residues.

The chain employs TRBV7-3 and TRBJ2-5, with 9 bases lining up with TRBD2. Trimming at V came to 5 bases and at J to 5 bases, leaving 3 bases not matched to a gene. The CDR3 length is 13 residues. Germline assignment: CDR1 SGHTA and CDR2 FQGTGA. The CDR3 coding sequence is TGTGCCAGCAGCCCCGGGACTAGCGAGACCCAGTACTTC. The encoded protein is CASSPGTSETQYF. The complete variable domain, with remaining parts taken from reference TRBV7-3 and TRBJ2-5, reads GAGVSQTPSNKVTEKGKYVELRCDPISGHTALYWYRQSLGQGPEFLIYFQGTGAADDSGLPNDRFFAVRPEGSVSTLKIQRTERGDSAVYLCASSPGTSETQYFGPGTRLLVL.

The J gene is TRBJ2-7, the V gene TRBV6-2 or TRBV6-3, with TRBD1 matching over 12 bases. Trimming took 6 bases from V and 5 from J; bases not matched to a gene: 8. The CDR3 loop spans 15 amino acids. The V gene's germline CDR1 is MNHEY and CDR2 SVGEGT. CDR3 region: CASSPPGQGAHEQYF. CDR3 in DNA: TGTGCCAGCAGCCCACCGGGACAGGGGGCCCACGAGCAGTACTTC.

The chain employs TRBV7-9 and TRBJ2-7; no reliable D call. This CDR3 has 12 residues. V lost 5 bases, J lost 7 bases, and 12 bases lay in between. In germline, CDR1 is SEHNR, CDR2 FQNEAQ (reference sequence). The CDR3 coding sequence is TGTGCCAGCAGCAGCCAAATACGTGAGCAGTACTTC. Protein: CASSSQIREQYF.

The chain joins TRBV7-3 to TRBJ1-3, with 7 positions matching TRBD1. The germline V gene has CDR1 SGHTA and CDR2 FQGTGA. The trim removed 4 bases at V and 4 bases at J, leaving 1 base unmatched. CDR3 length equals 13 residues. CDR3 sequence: CASSSDRGNTIYF. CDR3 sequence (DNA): TGTGCCAGCAGCTCGGACAGGGGAAACACCATATATTTT.

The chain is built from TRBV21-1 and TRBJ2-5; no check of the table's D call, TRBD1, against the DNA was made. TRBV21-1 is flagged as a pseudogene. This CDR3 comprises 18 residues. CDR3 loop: CASSNRPTGQGAYETQYF. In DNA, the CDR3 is TGTGCCAGCAGCAACCGACCCACGGGACAGGGGGCCTACGAGACCCAGTACTTC.

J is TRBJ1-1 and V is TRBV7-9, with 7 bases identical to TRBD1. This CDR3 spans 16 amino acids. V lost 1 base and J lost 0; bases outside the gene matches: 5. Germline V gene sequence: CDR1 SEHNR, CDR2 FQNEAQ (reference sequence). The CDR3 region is CASSLVAGQMNTEAFF. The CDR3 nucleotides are TGTGCCAGCAGCTTAGTAGCGGGACAGATGAACACTGAAGCTTTCTTT.

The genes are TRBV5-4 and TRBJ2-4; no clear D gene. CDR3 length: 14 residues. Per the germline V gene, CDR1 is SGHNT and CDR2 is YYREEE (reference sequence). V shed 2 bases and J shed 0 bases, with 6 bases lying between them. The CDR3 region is CASSFDIAKNIQYF. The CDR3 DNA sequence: TGTGCCAGCAGCTTTGACATAGCCAAAAACATTCAGTACTTC.

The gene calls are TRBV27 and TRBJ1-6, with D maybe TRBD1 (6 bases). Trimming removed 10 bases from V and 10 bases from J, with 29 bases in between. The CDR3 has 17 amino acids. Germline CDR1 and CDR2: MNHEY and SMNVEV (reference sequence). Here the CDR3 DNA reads TGTGCCACCAGACGCGTCCTGACAAACAGGGCAGGATCACCCCTCCACTTT. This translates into CATRRVLTNRAGSPLHF.

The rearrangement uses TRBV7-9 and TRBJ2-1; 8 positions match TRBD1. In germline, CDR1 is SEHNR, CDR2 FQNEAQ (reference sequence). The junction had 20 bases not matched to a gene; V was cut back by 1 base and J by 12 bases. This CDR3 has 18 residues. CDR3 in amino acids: CASSLEGQGAPTIGMQFF. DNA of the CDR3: TGTGCCAGCAGCTTAGAGGGGCAGGGGGCGCCGACCATCGGAATGCAGTTCTTC.

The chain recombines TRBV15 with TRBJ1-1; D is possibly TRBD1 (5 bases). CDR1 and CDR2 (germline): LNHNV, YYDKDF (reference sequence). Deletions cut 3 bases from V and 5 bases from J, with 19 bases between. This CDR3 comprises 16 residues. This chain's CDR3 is CATSRRGPAGGTEAFF. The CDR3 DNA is TGTGCCACCAGCAGGCGAGGACCGGCGGGGGGGACTGAAGCTTTCTTT.

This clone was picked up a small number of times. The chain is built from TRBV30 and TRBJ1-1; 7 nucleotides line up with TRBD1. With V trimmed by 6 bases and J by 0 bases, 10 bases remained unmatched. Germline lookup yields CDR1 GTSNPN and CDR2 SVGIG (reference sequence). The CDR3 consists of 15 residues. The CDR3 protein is CACRVWTGLNTEAFF. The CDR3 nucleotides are TGTGCCTGCCGAGTCTGGACAGGCCTGAACACTGAAGCTTTCTTT. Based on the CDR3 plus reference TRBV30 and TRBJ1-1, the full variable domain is SQTIHQWPATLVQPVGSPLSLECTVEGTSNPNLYWYRQAAGRGLQLLFYSVGIGQISSEVPQNLSASRPQDRQFILSSKKLLLSDSGFYLCACRVWTGLNTEAFFGQGTRLTVV.

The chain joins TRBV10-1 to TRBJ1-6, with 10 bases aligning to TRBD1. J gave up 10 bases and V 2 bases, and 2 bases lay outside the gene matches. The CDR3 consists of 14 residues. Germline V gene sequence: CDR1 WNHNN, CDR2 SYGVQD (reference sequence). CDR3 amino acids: CASSEGQGVSPLHF. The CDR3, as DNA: TGCGCCAGCAGTGAGGGACAGGGGGTATCACCCCTCCACTTT.

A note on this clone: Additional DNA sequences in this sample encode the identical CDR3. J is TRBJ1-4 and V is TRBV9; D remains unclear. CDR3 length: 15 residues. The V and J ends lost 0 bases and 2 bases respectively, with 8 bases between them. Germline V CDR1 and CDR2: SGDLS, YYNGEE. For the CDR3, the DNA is TGTGCCAGCAGCGTAGGAGGTAGCACTAATGAAAAACTGTTTTTT. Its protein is CASSVGGSTNEKLFF.

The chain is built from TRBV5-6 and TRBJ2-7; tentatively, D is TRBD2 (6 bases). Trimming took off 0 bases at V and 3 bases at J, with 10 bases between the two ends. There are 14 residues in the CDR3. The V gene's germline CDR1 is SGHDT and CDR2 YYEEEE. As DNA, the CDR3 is TGTGCCAGCAGCTTGGGAGGAGGGTTCTACGAGCAGTACTTC. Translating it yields CASSLGGGFYEQYF.

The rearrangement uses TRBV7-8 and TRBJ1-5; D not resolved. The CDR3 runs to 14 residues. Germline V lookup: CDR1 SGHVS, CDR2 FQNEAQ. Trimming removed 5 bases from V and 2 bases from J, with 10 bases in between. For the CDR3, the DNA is TGTGCCAGCAGCCTCGGGAGAGGCAATCAGCCCCAGCATTTT. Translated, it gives CASSLGRGNQPQHF.

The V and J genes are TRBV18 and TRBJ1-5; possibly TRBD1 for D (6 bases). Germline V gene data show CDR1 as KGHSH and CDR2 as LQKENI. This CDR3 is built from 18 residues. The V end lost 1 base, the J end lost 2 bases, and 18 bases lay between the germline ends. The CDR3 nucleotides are TGTGCCAGCTCACCACGGGGTTTAGACAGGAGTCGCAATCAGCCCCAGCATTTT. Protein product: CASSPRGLDRSRNQPQHF.

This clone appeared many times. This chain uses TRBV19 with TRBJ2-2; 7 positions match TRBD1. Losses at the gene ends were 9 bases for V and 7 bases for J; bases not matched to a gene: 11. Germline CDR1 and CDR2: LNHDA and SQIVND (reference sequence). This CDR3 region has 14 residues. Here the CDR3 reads CASRQGLGGGELFF. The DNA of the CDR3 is TGTGCCAGCAGACAGGGTCTGGGCGGCGGGGAGCTGTTTTTT.